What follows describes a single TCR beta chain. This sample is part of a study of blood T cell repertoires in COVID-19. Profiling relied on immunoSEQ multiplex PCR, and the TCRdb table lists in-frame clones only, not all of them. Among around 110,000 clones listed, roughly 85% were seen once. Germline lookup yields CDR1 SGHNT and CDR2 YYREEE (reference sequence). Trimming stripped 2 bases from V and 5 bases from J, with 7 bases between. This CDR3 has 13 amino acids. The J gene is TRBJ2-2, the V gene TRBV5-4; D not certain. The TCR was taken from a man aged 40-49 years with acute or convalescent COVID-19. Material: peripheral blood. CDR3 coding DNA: TGTGCCAGCAGCTTTCCTCCTACCGGGGAGCTGTTTTTT. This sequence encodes CASSFPPTGELFF.